Here is one T cell receptor beta chain with its context. The antigen is undetermined. Isolation recovered at least 7 million PBMCs from every sample. The data were obtained in a study of blood T cells in healthy people across ages. General study findings and limits: Both higher diversity and more naive CD4+ cells marked long-lived donors when set against aged donors.

A sample-barcoded 5' primer and a J-beta primer mix were used in a second PCR of about 7 to 11 cycles. One entry per CDR3 protein results from TCRdb running MiXCR on the 5' RACE reads. The profile shows 270,000 or so distinct CDR3 sequences, 27% of them singletons. Sequenced input: blood. The receptor was derived from a woman in her 70s in good health.

The CDR3 sequence is CASSLGLGGQANEKLFF. CDR3 in DNA: TGTGCCAGCAGCTTAGGTTTAGGGGGCCAGGCTAATGAAAAACTGTTTTTT. The chain uses TRBV7-2 and TRBJ1-4; the match to TRBD1 covers 7 bases. Germline V gene data show CDR1 as SGHTA and CDR2 as FQGNSA. CDR3 size: 17 residues. V lost 1 base, J lost 3 bases, and 8 bases stayed unmatched.